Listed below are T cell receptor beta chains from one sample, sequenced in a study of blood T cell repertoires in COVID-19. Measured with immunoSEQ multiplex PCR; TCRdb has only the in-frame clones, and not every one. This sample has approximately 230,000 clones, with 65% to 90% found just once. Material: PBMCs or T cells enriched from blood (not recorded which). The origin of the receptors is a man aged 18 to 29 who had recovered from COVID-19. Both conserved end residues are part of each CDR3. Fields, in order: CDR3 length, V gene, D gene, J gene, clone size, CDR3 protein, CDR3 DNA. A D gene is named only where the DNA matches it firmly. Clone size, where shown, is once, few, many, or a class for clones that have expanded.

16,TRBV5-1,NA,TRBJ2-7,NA,CASSFTPGLQGYEQYF,TGCGCCAGCAGCTTTACCCCGGGACTTCAAGGGTACGAGCAGTACTTC
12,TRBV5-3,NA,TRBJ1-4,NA,CARTCRVEKLFF,TGTGCCAGAACATGTCGGGTTGAAAAACTGTTTTTT
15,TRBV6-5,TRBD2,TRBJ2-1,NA,CASSRTSGGYNEQFF,TGTGCCAGCAGCCGTACTAGCGGGGGATACAATGAGCAGTTCTTC
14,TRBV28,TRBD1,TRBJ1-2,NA,CASSTTGTGGGYTF,TGTGCCAGCAGTACAACCGGGACAGGGGGCGGCTACACCTTC
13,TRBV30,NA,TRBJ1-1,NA,CAWSEQDVTEAFF,TGTGCCTGGAGTGAACAGGATGTGACTGAAGCTTTCTTT
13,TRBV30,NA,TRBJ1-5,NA,CAWSPTGGQPQHF,TGTGCCTGGAGTCCCACCGGAGGGCAGCCCCAGCATTTT
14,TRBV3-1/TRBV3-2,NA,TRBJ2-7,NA,CASSQTPLGSGQYF,TGTGCCAGCAGCCAAACACCCCTTGGGAGCGGGCAGTACTTC
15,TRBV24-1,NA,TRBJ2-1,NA,CATSDFPRTDNEQFF,TGTGCCACCAGTGACTTTCCCCGGACAGACAATGAGCAGTTCTTC
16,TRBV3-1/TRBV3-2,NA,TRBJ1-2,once,CASSQNPPDPTYGYTF,TGTGCCAGCAGCCAAAACCCACCAGATCCCACCTATGGCTACACCTTC
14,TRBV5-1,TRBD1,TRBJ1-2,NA,CASSGGQGAAGYTF,TGCGCCAGCAGCGGGGGACAGGGGGCTGCTGGCTACACCTTC
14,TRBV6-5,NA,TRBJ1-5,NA,CASEWGQGNQPQHF,TGTGCCAGCGAATGGGGCCAGGGCAATCAGCCCCAGCATTTT
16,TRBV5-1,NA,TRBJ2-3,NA,CASSLAASWRTDTQYF,TGCGCCAGCAGCTTGGCGGCTAGTTGGCGCACAGATACGCAGTATTTT
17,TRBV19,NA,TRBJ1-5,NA,CASSMRSAGPANQPQHF,TGTGCCAGTAGTATGAGGTCGGCAGGGCCAGCGAATCAGCCCCAGCATTTT
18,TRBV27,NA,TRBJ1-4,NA,CASSSLGANPATNEKLFF,TGTGCCAGCAGTTCATTAGGGGCGAACCCCGCAACTAATGAAAAACTGTTTTTT
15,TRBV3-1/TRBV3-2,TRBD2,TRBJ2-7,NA,CASSQRGAGAYEQYF,TGTGCCAGCAGCCAACGAGGCGCGGGAGCCTACGAGCAGTACTTC
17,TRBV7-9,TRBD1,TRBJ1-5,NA,CASSLGGTGLRNQPQHF,TGTGCCAGCAGCTTAGGGGGGACAGGGCTTCGCAATCAGCCCCAGCATTTT
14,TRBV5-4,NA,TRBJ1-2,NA,CASSLGGREIGYTF,TGTGCCAGCAGCTTGGGCGGGCGGGAGATTGGCTACACCTTC
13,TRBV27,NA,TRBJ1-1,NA,CASSLRSGVEAFF,TGTGCCAGCAGTTTAAGGTCTGGAGTTGAAGCTTTCTTT
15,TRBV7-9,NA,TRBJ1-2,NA,CASSLTTGVGYGYTF,TGTGCCAGCAGCCTAACGACGGGGGTGGGCTATGGCTACACCTTC
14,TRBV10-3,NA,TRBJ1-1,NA,CAISESTVGTEAFF,TGTGCCATCAGTGAGTCGACAGTCGGCACTGAAGCTTTCTTT
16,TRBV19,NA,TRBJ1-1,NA,CASSIEPQYMNTEAFF,TGTGCCAGTAGTATAGAGCCACAGTACATGAACACTGAAGCTTTCTTT
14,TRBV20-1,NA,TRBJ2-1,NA,CSASKTGTYNEQFF,TGCAGTGCTAGTAAGACAGGTACCTACAATGAGCAGTTCTTC
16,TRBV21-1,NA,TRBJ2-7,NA,CASSKVSGTGGNEQYF,TGTGCCAGCAGCAAAGTATCTGGGACAGGGGGCAACGAGCAGTACTTC
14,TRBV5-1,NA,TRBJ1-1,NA,CASSLGGIGDEAFF,TGCGCCAGCAGCTTGGGGGGAATCGGGGATGAAGCTTTCTTT
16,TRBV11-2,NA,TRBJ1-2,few,CASSAPLAGKGYGYTF,TGTGCCAGCAGCGCCCCCTTGGCGGGGAAAGGCTATGGCTACACCTTC
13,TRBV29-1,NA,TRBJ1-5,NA,CSVGGGRDQPQHF,TGCAGCGTTGGCGGGGGACGGGATCAGCCCCAGCATTTT
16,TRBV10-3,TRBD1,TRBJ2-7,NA,CAISEWDRGLTYEQYF,TGTGCCATCAGTGAGTGGGACAGGGGGCTCACCTACGAGCAGTACTTC
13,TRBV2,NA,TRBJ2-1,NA,CASSEQGSHEQFF,TGTGCCAGCAGTGAACAGGGATCCCATGAGCAGTTCTTC
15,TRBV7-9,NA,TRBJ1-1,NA,CASSPEWGGRSEAFF,TGTGCCAGCAGCCCTGAGTGGGGGGGCAGATCTGAAGCTTTCTTT